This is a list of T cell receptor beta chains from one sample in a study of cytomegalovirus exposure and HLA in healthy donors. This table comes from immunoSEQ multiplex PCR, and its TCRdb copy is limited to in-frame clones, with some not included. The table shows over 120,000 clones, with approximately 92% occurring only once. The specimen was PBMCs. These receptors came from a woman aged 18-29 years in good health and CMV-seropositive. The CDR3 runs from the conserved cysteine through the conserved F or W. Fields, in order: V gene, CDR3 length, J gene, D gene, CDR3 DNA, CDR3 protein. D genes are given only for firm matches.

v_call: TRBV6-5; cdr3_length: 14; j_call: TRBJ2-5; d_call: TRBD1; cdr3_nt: TGTGCCAGCAGTTACAGGACAGGCCAAGAGACCCAGTACTTC; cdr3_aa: CASSYRTGQETQYF
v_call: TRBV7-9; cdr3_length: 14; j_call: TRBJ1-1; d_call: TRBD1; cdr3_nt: TGTGCCAGCAGCAGGGGACAGCCTAACACTGAAGCTTTCTTT; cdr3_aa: CASSRGQPNTEAFF
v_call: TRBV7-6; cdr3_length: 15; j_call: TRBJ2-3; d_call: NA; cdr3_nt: TGTGCCAGCAGCCCCCCTGCGGGGCCCACAGATACGCAGTATTTT; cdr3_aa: CASSPPAGPTDTQYF
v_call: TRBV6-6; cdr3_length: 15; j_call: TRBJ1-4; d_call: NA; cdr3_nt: TGTGCCAGCAGCCCTAGTGGGAGGGTGTATGAAAAACTGTTTTTT; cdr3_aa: CASSPSGRVYEKLFF
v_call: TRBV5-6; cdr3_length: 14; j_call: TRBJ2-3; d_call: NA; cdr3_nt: TGTGCCAGCAGCTTGTCACTAAGCACAGATACGCAGTATTTT; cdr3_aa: CASSLSLSTDTQYF
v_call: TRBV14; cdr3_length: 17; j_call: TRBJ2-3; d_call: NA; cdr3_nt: TGTGCCAGCAGCCAAGATTTGGGAGGGGGGTTTACAGATACGCAGTATTTT; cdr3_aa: CASSQDLGGGFTDTQYF
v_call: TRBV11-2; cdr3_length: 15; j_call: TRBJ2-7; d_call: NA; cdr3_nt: TGTGCCAGCAGCTCTTTAGGAGGGGGGGATTACGAGCAGTACTTC; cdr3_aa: CASSSLGGGDYEQYF
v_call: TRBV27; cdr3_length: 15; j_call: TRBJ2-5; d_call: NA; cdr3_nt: TGTGCCAGCAGTTTGTCCTTACTAGGACAAGAGACCCAGTACTTC; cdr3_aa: CASSLSLLGQETQYF
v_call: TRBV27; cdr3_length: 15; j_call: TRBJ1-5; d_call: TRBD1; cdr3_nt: TGTGCCAGCAGTGCCCAGACAGGGATATATCAGCCCCAGCATTTT; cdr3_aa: CASSAQTGIYQPQHF
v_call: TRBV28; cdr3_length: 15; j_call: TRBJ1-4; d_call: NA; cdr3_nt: TGTGCCAGCAGTACTCAAGGGGCCTATAATGAAAAACTGTTTTTT; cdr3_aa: CASSTQGAYNEKLFF
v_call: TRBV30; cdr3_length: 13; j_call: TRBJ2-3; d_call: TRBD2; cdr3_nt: TGTGCCTGGGCGGGACTAGCGACAGATACGCAGTATTTT; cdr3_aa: CAWAGLATDTQYF
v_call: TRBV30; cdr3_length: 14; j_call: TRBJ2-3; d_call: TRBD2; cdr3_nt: TGTGCTTCGGGGCCGACTAGCGGGGGAGATACGCAGTATTTT; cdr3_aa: CASGPTSGGDTQYF
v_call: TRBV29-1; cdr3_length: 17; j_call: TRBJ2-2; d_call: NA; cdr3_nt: TGCAGCGTTGAAGGACTGAGAGACAGCACTAACACCGGGGAGCTGTTTTTT; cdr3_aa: CSVEGLRDSTNTGELFF
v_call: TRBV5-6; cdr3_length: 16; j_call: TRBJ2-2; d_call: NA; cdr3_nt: TGTGCCAGCATCCCTCGGGGGAGGACGAACACCGGGGAGCTGTTTTTT; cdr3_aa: CASIPRGRTNTGELFF